This TCR beta chain emerged from a study of OX40 agonist ivuxolimab in advanced cancers. Study background: One hepatocellular carcinoma and a couple of cutaneous melanoma patients partially responded.

The assay was immunoSEQ multiplex PCR, and TCRdb's table has in-frame clones only and misses some. This sample has approximately 54,000 clones, with approximately 90% found just once. Germline assignment: CDR1 SNHLY and CDR2 FYNNEI. This CDR3 contains 15 residues. Trimming stripped 3 bases from V and 4 bases from J, with 13 bases between. This TCR was sampled from an adult with an advanced solid tumor such as melanoma, head and neck, liver or kidney cancer. Sample: CD4+ or CD8+ T cells sorted from blood, taken in a trial of the OX40 agonist ivuxolimab. The rearrangement uses TRBV2 and TRBJ2-1; unclear D gene. The CDR3 here is CASSEGTDAYNEQFF. CDR3 bases: TGTGCCAGCAGTGAGGGTACAGATGCTTACAATGAGCAGTTCTTC.